The next 28 T cell receptor beta chains were all read from a single sample in a study of blood T cell repertoires in COVID-19. TCRdb's table, derived via immunoSEQ multiplex PCR, lists solely in-frame clones and lacks some. In the table there are some 220,000 clones, about 90% of which are singletons. The sequencing input was peripheral blood. All receptors come from a man aged 25 to 40 with COVID-19, enrolled during active disease.

The rearrangement joins TRBV3-1 (or the pseudogene TRBV3-2) to TRBJ2-5; no clear D. The V end was cut by 0 bases, the J end by 5 bases, with 13 bases between. The CDR3 runs to 15 residues. Germline V gene lookup returns CDR1 LGHDT and CDR2 YNNKEL (reference sequence). This CDR3 reads CASSQDVARSETQYF. The CDR3 DNA reads as TGTGCCAGCAGCCAAGATGTAGCTAGATCTGAGACCCAGTACTTC.

The chain links TRBV28 to TRBJ1-5, with TRBD1 identical over 10 bases. The CDR3 is 16 residues long. Germline V gene data show CDR1 as MDHEN and CDR2 as SYDVKM. The J segment lost 4 bases and the V segment lost 7 bases, leaving 10 bases of the junction unmatched. The CDR3 DNA reads as TGTGCCAGCAACAAACCGGGACAGGGGAAGAATCAGCCCCAGCATTTT. It is translated as CASNKPGQGKNQPQHF.

This clone was recorded only once. The chain recombines TRBV7-7 with TRBJ2-5; TRBD2 might be the D (5 bases). V dropped 1 base and J dropped 0 bases, with 6 bases sitting between them. The CDR3 runs 14 residues. In germline, CDR1 is SSHAT, CDR2 FNYEAQ (reference sequence). CDR3 region: CASSLVGDQETQYF. DNA of the CDR3: TGTGCCAGCAGCTTAGTCGGGGACCAAGAGACCCAGTACTTC.

The V gene is TRBV15, the J gene TRBJ1-6; D is unresolved. V lost 0 bases and J 10 bases, leaving 7 bases between the germline ends. CDR1 and CDR2 from the germline V gene are LNHNV and YYDKDF (reference sequence). The CDR3 has 13 residues. CDR3 DNA sequence: TGTGCCACCAGCAGAGACGAGAGATCACCCCTCCACTTT. It specifies CATSRDERSPLHF.

V and J are TRBV7-2 and TRBJ2-7; no firm D call. V shed 3 bases and J shed 6 bases, with 12 bases lying between them. This CDR3 has 13 amino acids. The germline V gene has CDR1 SGHTA and CDR2 FQGNSA. DNA of the CDR3: TGTGCCAGCAGCTTTAAGAGGATCGGCGAGCAGTACTTC. It codes for CASSFKRIGEQYF.

The chain carries TRBV9 and TRBJ1-1; perhaps TRBD1 as D (5 bases). Deletions cut 0 bases from V and 5 bases from J, with 11 bases between. Germline V CDR1 and CDR2: SGDLS, YYNGEE. This CDR3 region has 14 residues. The CDR3 sequence is CASSVGPQGTEAFF. CDR3 bases: TGTGCCAGCAGCGTAGGACCCCAGGGAACTGAAGCTTTCTTT.

J is TRBJ1-2 and V is TRBV19, with a weak D call TRBD1 (5 bases). The V gene's germline CDR1 is LNHDA and CDR2 SQIVND (reference sequence). This CDR3 is built from 14 residues. Trimming removed 5 bases at V and 1 base at J, with 11 bases between. This chain's CDR3 is CASSPKTVNYGYTF. CDR3 DNA sequence: TGTGCCAGTAGTCCAAAGACAGTTAACTATGGCTACACCTTC. Full variable domain (missing parts from reference TRBV19 and TRBJ1-2): DGGITQSPKYLFRKEGQNVTLSCEQNLNHDAMYWYRQDPGQGLRLIYYSQIVNDFQKGDIAEGYSVSREKKESFPLTVTSAQKNPTAFYLCASSPKTVNYGYTFGSGTRLTVV.

The chain combines TRBV9 with TRBJ2-1; D is possibly TRBD1 (6 bases). V was cut by 0 bases and J by 7 bases, with 14 bases left in between. This CDR3 is built from 15 residues. CDR1 SGDLS and CDR2 YYNGEE come from the germline V gene. CDR3 region: CASSVGSRGLNEQFF. The CDR3, as DNA: TGTGCCAGCAGCGTAGGAAGCAGGGGATTGAATGAGCAGTTCTTC.

The chain couples TRBV12-5 to TRBJ1-1; possible D gene TRBD1, 5 bases. Germline CDR1 LGHNT, CDR2 FRNRAP. Trimming took off 4 bases at V and 6 bases at J, with 15 bases between the two ends. The CDR3 totals 14 residues. The CDR3 region has the DNA TGTGCTAGTGGTTCCTATGGGGGGTTGGCTGAAGCTTTCTTT. This codes for CASGSYGGLAEAFF.

V gene TRBV11-1 combines with J gene TRBJ2-1; tentatively, D is TRBD2 (7 bases). This CDR3 has 12 amino acids. CDR1 and CDR2 (germline): SGHAT, FQDESV (reference sequence). Trimming shortened V by 8 bases and J by 6 bases, and 11 bases separated the two germline ends. CDR3 region: CASGGAGNEQFF. CDR3 bases: TGTGCCAGCGGGGGGGCCGGCAATGAGCAGTTCTTC. The full variable domain, in which reference TRBV11-1 and TRBJ2-1 provide the parts outside the CDR3, is EAEVAQSPRYKITEKSQAVAFWCDPISGHATLYWYRQILGQGPELLVQFQDESVVDDSQLPKDRFSAERLKGVDSTLKIQPAELGDSAMYLCASGGAGNEQFFGPGTRLTVL.

The CDR3 loop reads CASSQGRLGGEKLFF. The CDR3 DNA sequence: TGCGCCAGCAGCCAGGGGCGGCTAGGGGGTGAAAAACTGTTTTTT. This sequence joins TRBV4-1 and TRBJ1-4; D might be TRBD1 (6 bases). Looked up from germline, CDR1 is MGHRA and CDR2 is YSYEKL. Trimming pared 3 bases from V and 7 bases from J, leaving 15 bases between. This CDR3 is 15 amino acids long.

The sample holds a few counts of this clone. This CDR3 is also generated by other DNA sequences in the sample. The chain combines TRBV5-1 with TRBJ1-1, with D unresolved. The CDR3 covers 14 residues. Germline CDR1 SGHRS, CDR2 YFSETQ. V was pared by 0 bases and J by 1 base, with 7 bases between. The CDR3 DNA sequence: TGCGCCAGCAGCTTGGGGGGAGGGAACACTGAAGCTTTCTTT. As protein: CASSLGGGNTEAFF.

This clone was seen many times. The J gene is TRBJ2-7, the V gene TRBV4-1, with D uncertain. The CDR3 is 15 amino acids. Trimming removed 1 base from V and 2 bases from J, with 12 bases in between. The germline CDR1 and CDR2 sequences are MGHRA and YSYEKL. This CDR3 is CASSQASFSAYEQYF. The CDR3 DNA follows: TGCGCCAGCAGCCAAGCCAGTTTCAGCGCCTACGAGCAGTACTTC.

V usage is TRBV7-6 and J usage is TRBJ2-7; 10 nucleotides line up with TRBD2. The germline CDR1 and CDR2 sequences are SGHVS and FNYEAQ. The junction had 4 bases not matched to a gene; V was cut back by 4 bases and J by 1 base. There are 15 residues in the CDR3. The CDR3 reads CASSSRTSGSYEQYF. The DNA of the CDR3 is TGTGCCAGCAGCTCCCGGACTAGCGGATCCTACGAGCAGTACTTC.

The chain uses TRBV19 and TRBJ1-2; 7 bases agree with TRBD1. The CDR3 spans 16 residues. The V gene end was trimmed by 3 bases and the J gene end by 0 bases; junction bases not matched to a gene: 7. The germline gives CDR1 LNHDA, CDR2 SQIVND (reference sequence). Here the CDR3 reads CASSINRGASNYGYTF. The CDR3 DNA follows: TGTGCCAGTAGTATCAACAGGGGTGCTTCTAACTATGGCTACACCTTC. The full variable domain, completed using reference TRBV19 and TRBJ1-2, is DGGITQSPKYLFRKEGQNVTLSCEQNLNHDAMYWYRQDPGQGLRLIYYSQIVNDFQKGDIAEGYSVSREKKESFPLTVTSAQKNPTAFYLCASSINRGASNYGYTFGSGTRLTVV.

The chain recombines TRBV12-5 with TRBJ1-1, with D uncertain. Looked up from germline, CDR1 is LGHNT and CDR2 is FRNRAP. The CDR3 extends over 14 amino acids. V lost 7 bases and J 4 bases, leaving 16 bases between the germline ends. The CDR3 loop reads CASVDTRVATEAFF. The CDR3 bases are TGTGCTAGTGTTGATACGAGGGTTGCCACTGAAGCTTTCTTT. Supplemented by reference TRBV12-5 and TRBJ1-1, the full variable domain reads DARVTQTPRHKVTEMGQEVTMRCQPILGHNTVFWYRQTMMQGLELLAYFRNRAPLDDSGMPKDRFSAEMPDATLATLKIQPSEPRDSAVYFCASVDTRVATEAFFGQGTRLTVV.

The chain combines TRBV9 with TRBJ2-3; D is unclear. Germline assignment: CDR1 SGDLS and CDR2 YYNGEE. Deletions cut 4 bases from V and 0 bases from J, with 12 bases between. The CDR3 is 15 amino acids. CDR3 region: CASSPSPGSTDTQYF. The CDR3 coding sequence is TGTGCCAGCAGCCCCTCTCCCGGGAGCACAGATACGCAGTATTTT.

CDR3 loop: CASSPQTPNYGYTF. The CDR3 DNA reads as TGTGCCAGCAGCCCCCAGACACCTAACTATGGCTACACCTTC. The rearrangement joins TRBV14 to TRBJ1-2; no firm D call. Trimming stripped 4 bases from V and 0 bases from J, with 9 bases between. This CDR3 is built from 14 residues. Germline loops: CDR1 SGHDN, CDR2 FVKESK.

The chain recombines TRBV3-1 (or the pseudogene TRBV3-2) with TRBJ1-3; TRBD1 is a possible D gene (5 bases). Trimming took off 4 bases at V and 1 base at J, with 11 bases between the two ends. Per germline, CDR1 LGHDT and CDR2 YNNKEL (reference sequence). The CDR3 is 15 amino acids. DNA for the CDR3: TGTGCCAGCAGCCCCATGACAGTGTCTGGAAACACCATATATTTT. This codes for CASSPMTVSGNTIYF.

This rearrangement joins TRBV10-1 to TRBJ1-5; tentatively, D is TRBD1 (5 bases). The CDR3 extends over 13 amino acids. The V and J ends lost 6 bases and 5 bases respectively, with 11 bases between them. CDR1 WNHNN and CDR2 SYGVQD come from the germline V gene (reference sequence). The CDR3 is CASRNRSDQPQHF. The CDR3 DNA reads as TGCGCCAGCAGAAACAGGTCTGATCAGCCCCAGCATTTT.

This chain connects TRBV21-1 to TRBJ1-2; TRBD1, the D gene given by the table, was not confirmed from the DNA. TRBV21-1 is given as a pseudogene. The CDR3 sequence is 15 residues long. The CDR3 DNA follows: TGTGCCAGCAGCAAAGAGGAGACAGCATACTATGGCTACACCTTC. Its translation: CASSKEETAYYGYTF.

This clone has only one observation. The chain is built from TRBV29-1 and TRBJ2-2; 9 bases are a match to TRBD1. With 7 bases clipped from V and 6 bases from J, the junction kept 6 bases outside the gene matches. CDR3 length: 13 amino acids. Per germline, CDR1 SQVTM and CDR2 ANQGSEA. CDR3 nucleotide sequence: TGCAGCGCCCGGACAGGGGCCCCCGGGGAGCTGTTTTTT. This encodes CSARTGAPGELFF.

This chain connects TRBV6-5 to TRBJ2-7; 11 nucleotides agree with TRBD1. The CDR3 is made up of 13 amino acids. The germline V gene encodes CDR1 MNHEY and CDR2 SVGAGI. The V and J ends lost 10 bases and 3 bases, in that order; junction bases with no gene match: 5. CDR3 protein: CATGGTGGYEQYF. The CDR3 DNA sequence: TGTGCCACCGGGGGGACAGGGGGCTACGAGCAGTACTTC.

The V gene is TRBV2, the J gene TRBJ2-7, with 10 bases matching TRBD1. The ends lost 8 bases at V and 2 bases at J; junction bases unmatched: 3. The CDR3 loop spans 13 amino acids. Germline assignment: CDR1 SNHLY and CDR2 FYNNEI. The DNA for the CDR3 is TGTGCCAGCGCCGGGACAGGGGCCTACGAGCAGTACTTC. Its protein product is CASAGTGAYEQYF.

The genes are TRBV10-1 and TRBJ2-3, with TRBD1 as a possible D gene (6 bases). V was pared by 0 bases and J by 4 bases, with 11 bases between. Germline CDR1 reads WNHNN; CDR2 reads SYGVQD (reference sequence). CDR3 length: 15 residues. CDR3 loop: CASSESNYRADTQYF. Here the CDR3 DNA reads TGCGCCAGCAGTGAGTCGAATTACAGGGCAGATACGCAGTATTTT.

CDR3 region: CASRRDKLNEQFF. DNA of the CDR3: TGTGCCAGCCGCCGGGACAAGCTCAATGAGCAGTTCTTC. J is TRBJ2-1 and V is TRBV2; possible D gene TRBD1, 6 bases. Trimming cost V 8 bases and J 6 bases, with 14 bases left between them. Germline values: CDR1 SNHLY, CDR2 FYNNEI. The CDR3 runs 13 residues.

The genes are TRBV4-2 and TRBJ2-2; 8 bases fit TRBD2. V was pared by 0 bases and J by 4 bases, with 7 bases of the junction left unmatched. Germline values: CDR1 LGHNA, CDR2 YNFKEQ. This CDR3 comprises 17 residues. The CDR3 loop reads CASSQDPSGGITGELFF. As DNA, the CDR3 is TGTGCCAGCAGCCAAGATCCGAGCGGGGGCATCACCGGGGAGCTGTTTTTT.

This chain uses TRBV9 with TRBJ2-7, with D possibly TRBD1 on 5 matching bases. Germline CDR1 and CDR2: SGDLS and YYNGEE. Trimming took off 2 bases at V and 1 base at J, with 13 bases between the two ends. The CDR3 consists of 15 residues. CDR3 nucleotide sequence: TGTGCCAGCAGCGTCGACAGTGGGTTATCCTACGAGCAGTACTTC. This codes for CASSVDSGLSYEQYF.